This TCR beta chain was identified in a study of OX40 agonist ivuxolimab in advanced cancers. The repertoire was sequenced with immunoSEQ multiplex PCR; TCRdb's copy has only in-frame clones and lacks some. The repertoire holds 50,000 to 70,000 clones, with 65% to 85% as singletons. CDR3 length: 15 residues. The ends were cut back, 7 bases at V and 3 bases at J, with 19 bases in the middle. Germline V gives CDR1 MNHEY, CDR2 SMNVEV (reference sequence). This chain connects TRBV27 to TRBJ2-7, with D unresolved. The sequences come from CD4+ or CD8+ T cells sorted from blood, collected in a trial of the OX40 agonist ivuxolimab. The TCR comes from an adult with an advanced solid tumor such as melanoma, head and neck, liver or kidney cancer. The CDR3 nucleotides are TGTGCCAGCAAGTTTATTTCGGACGTAGGCTACGAGCAGTACTTC. This translates into CASKFISDVGYEQYF.